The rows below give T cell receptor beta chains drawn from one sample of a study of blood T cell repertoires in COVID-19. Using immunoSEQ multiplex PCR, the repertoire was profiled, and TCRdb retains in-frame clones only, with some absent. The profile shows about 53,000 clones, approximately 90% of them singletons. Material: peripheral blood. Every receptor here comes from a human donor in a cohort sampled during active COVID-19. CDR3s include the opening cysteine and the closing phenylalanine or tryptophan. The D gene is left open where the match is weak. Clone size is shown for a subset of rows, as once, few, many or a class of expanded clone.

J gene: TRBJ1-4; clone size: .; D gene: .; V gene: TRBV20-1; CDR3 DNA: TGCAGTGCTAGACGGGGGGAAAAACTGTTTTTT; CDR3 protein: CSARRGEKLFF
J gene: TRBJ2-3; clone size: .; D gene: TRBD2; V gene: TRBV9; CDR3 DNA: TGTGCCAGCAAGTTGGGAGCGGGGGGAAGCACAGATACGCAGTATTTT; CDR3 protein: CASKLGAGGSTDTQYF
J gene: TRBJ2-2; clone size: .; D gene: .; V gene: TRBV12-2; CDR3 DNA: TGTGCAAGTCGCGCGGGAGATACCGGGGAGCTGTTTTTT; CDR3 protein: CASRAGDTGELFF
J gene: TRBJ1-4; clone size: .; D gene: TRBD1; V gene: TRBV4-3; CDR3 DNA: TGCGCCAGCAGCCAACGTTTCTACGAACAGGGGGCGACGCAAGAAAAACTGTTTTTT; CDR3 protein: CASSQRFYEQGATQEKLFF
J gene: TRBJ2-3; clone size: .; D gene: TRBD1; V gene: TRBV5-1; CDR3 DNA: TGCGCCAGCAGTCGGACAGGGTCCACAGATACGCAGTATTTT; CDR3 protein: CASSRTGSTDTQYF
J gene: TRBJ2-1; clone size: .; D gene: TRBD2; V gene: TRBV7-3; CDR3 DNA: TGTGCCAGCAGCTTAATAGCGGGAGGGCTCAATGAGCAGTTCTTC; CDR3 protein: CASSLIAGGLNEQFF
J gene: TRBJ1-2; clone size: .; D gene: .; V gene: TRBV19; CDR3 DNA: TGTGCCACAACCGGGGTCTACGGCTACACCTTC; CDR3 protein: CATTGVYGYTF
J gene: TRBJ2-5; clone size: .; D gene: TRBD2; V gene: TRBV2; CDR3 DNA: TGTGCCAGCAGTGAATGGGGGGGTGAAGAGACCCAGTACTTC; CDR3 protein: CASSEWGGEETQYF
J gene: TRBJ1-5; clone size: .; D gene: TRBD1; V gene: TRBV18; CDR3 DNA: TGTGCCAGCTCACCGACAGGGGTGTTGCAGCCCCAGCATTTT; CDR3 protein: CASSPTGVLQPQHF
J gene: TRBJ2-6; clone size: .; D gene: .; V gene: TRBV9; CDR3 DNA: TGTGCCAGCAGCGTTGGAGGGGCCCCTTTAAGGGCCAACGTCCTGACTTTC; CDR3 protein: CASSVGGAPLRANVLTF
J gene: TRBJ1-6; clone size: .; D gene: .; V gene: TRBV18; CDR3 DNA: TGTGCCAGCTCACCAGGTGGTGACAGCTCACCTAATTCACCCCTCCACTTT; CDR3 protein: CASSPGGDSSPNSPLHF
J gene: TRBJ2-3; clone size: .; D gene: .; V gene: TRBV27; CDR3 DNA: TGTGCCAGCAGTTCCCCCACTAGCACAGATACGCAGTATTTT; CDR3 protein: CASSSPTSTDTQYF
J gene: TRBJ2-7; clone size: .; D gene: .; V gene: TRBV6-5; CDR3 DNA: TGTGCCAGCAGTTATGGGGGCCCCGGTTACGAGCAGTACTTC; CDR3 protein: CASSYGGPGYEQYF
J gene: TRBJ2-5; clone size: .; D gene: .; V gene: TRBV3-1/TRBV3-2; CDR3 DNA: TGTGCCAGCAGTGACAGACGGCGGAGAGAGACCCAGTACTTC; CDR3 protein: CASSDRRRRETQYF
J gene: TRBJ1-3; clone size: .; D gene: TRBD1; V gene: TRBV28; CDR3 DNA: TGTGCCAGCAGTTCAATCAGGGGGCGACAAGGAAACACCATATATTTT; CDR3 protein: CASSSIRGRQGNTIYF
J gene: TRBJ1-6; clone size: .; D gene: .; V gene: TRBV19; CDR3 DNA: TGTGCCAGTAGTCGGGGGGAATTGTCCTATAATTCACCCCTCCACTTT; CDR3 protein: CASSRGELSYNSPLHF
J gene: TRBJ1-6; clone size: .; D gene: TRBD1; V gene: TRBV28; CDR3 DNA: TGTGCCAGCAGTTTAGGGGACAGAAATAATTCACCCCTCCACTTT; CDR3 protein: CASSLGDRNNSPLHF
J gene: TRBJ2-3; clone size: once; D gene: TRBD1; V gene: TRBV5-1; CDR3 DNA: TGCGCCAGCAGCCCGACAGGGTTTAACTCAGATACGCAGTATTTT; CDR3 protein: CASSPTGFNSDTQYF
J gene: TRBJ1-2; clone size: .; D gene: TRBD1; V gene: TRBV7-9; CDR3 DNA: TGTGCCAGCAGCTTACTCCCGGGACAGCCCTATGGCTACACCTTC; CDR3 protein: CASSLLPGQPYGYTF
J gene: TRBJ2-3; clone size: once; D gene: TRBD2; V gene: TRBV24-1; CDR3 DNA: TGTGCCACCAGTGATTTATCTAGCGGGGGAGATACGCAGTATTTT; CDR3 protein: CATSDLSSGGDTQYF
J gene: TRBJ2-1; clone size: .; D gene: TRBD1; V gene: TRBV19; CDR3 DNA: TGTGCCAGTAGTTCATTAGGGGGCGTTGAGCAGTTCTTC; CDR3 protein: CASSSLGGVEQFF
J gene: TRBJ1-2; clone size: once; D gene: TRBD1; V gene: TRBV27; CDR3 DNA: TGTGCCAGCAGTCCCAGCCTCTTCGGGACAGCCCACTATGGCTACACCTTC; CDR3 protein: CASSPSLFGTAHYGYTF
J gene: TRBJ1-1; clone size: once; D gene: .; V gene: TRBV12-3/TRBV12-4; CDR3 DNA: TGTGCCAGCAGCCTCTCTTCGTTCACTGAAGCTTTCTTT; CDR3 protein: CASSLSSFTEAFF
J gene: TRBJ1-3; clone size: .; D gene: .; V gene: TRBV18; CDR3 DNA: TGTGCCAGCTCACCAAGACAGCCGACCCTCTCTGGAAACACCATATATTTT; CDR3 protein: CASSPRQPTLSGNTIYF
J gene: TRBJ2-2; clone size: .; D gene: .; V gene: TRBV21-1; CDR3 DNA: TGTGCCAGCAGCAAAGCCCCTTGGGTGTTTGGGCACTGCAACACCGGGGAGCTGTTTTTT; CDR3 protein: CASSKAPWVFGHCNTGELFF
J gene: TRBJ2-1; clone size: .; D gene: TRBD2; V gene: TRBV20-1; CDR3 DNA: TGCAGTGCTAGTCAGAACGGGAGGGGCTCCTACAATGAGCAGTTCTTC; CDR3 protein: CSASQNGRGSYNEQFF
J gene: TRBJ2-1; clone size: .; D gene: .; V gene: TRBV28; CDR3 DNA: TGTGCCAGCAGTGCGGCGTACAATGAGCAGTTCTTC; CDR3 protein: CASSAAYNEQFF
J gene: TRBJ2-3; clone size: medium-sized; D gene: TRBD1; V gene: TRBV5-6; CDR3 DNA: TGTGCCAGCAGCTTGGCTACAGGGGGATCAACAGATACGCAGTATTTT; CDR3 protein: CASSLATGGSTDTQYF
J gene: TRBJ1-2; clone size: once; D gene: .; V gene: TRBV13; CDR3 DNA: TGTGCCAGCAGCCCACGGACAGAGACTACCTTGGACTATGGCTACACCTTC; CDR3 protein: CASSPRTETTLDYGYTF
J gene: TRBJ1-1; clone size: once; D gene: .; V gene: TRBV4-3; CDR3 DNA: TGCGCCAGCAGCCAAGGGCTTCAGGGGTTGGACACTGAAGCTTTCTTT; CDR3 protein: CASSQGLQGLDTEAFF
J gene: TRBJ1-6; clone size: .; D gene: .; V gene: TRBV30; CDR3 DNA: TGTGCCTGGACAGCTAGAGGGAATTCACCCCTCCACTTT; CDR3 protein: CAWTARGNSPLHF
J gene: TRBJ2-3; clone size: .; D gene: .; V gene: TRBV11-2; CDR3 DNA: TGTGCCAGCAGCCAGAGGGGGACAACCGACGAGACAGATACGCAGTATTTT; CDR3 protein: CASSQRGTTDETDTQYF
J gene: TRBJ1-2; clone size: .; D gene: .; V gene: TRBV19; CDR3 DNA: TGTGCCAGTAGTATGCGGGGGGAGTATGGCTACACCTTC; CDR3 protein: CASSMRGEYGYTF
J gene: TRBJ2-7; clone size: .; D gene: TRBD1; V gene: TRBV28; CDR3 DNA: TGTGCCAGCAGTCGGGACAGCCCCTACGAGCAGTACTTC; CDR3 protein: CASSRDSPYEQYF
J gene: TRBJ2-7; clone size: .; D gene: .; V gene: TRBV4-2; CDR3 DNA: TGTGCCAGCAGCCCCGGGAAGTTCATTGACGAGCAGTACTTC; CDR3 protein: CASSPGKFIDEQYF
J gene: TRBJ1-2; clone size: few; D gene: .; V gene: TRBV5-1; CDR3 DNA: TGCGCCAGCAGCTTGTGGGGCCTCCGACTGGACTATGGCTACACCTTC; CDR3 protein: CASSLWGLRLDYGYTF
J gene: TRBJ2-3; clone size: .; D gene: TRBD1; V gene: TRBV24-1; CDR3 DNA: TGTGCCACCAGTGATTTGAACAGGGGTGGCACAGATACGCAGTATTTT; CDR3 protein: CATSDLNRGGTDTQYF
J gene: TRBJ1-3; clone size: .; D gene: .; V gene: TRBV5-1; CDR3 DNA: TGCGCCAGCAGCCACGGCGGGTTTGGAAACACCATATATTTT; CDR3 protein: CASSHGGFGNTIYF
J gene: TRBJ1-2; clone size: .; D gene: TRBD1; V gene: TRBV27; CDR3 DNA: TGTGCCAGCAGTCCGAGACAGGGGACCAACTATGGCTACACCTTC; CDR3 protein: CASSPRQGTNYGYTF
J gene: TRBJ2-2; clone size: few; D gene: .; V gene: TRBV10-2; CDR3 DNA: TGCGCCAGCAGTGGAGAATACGTCGGGGAGCTGTTTTTT; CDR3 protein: CASSGEYVGELFF
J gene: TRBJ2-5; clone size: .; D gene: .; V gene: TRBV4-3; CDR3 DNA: TGCGCCAGCAGCCAAGTATTGGAGGCGGGGACCGCCGGGGAGACCCAGTACTTC; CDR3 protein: CASSQVLEAGTAGETQYF
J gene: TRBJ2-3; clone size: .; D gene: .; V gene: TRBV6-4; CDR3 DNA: TGTGCCAGCAGTGAGATAGCGCGGGAAGATACGCAGTATTTT; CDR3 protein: CASSEIAREDTQYF
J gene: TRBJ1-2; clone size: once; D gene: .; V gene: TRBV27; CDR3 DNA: TGTGCCAGCAGTTTATACGCAGGGTTTGGCGGCTACACCTTC; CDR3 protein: CASSLYAGFGGYTF
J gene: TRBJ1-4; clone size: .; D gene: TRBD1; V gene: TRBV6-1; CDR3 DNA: TGTGCCAGCAGTGAGGACAGGGGAAGGGAAAAACTGTTTTTT; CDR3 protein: CASSEDRGREKLFF
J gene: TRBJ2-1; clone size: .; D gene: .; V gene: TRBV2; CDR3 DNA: TGTGCCAGCACCGAAAGGGGCGGCAATGAGCAGTTCTTC; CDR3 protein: CASTERGGNEQFF
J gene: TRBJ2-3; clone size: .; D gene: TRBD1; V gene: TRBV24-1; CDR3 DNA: TGTGCCACCAGTGATAGAGGACAGGGGGCGGTAGATACGCAGTATTTT; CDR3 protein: CATSDRGQGAVDTQYF
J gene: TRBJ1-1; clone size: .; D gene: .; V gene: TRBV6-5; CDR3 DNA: TGTGCCAGCAGCCTGGATAGCGACACTGAAGCTTTCTTT; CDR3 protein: CASSLDSDTEAFF
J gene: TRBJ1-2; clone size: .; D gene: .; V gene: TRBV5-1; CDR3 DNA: TGCGCCAGCAGCTTGGTGGCCGGGACAAATGGCTACACCTTC; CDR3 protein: CASSLVAGTNGYTF
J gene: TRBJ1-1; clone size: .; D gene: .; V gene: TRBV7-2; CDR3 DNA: TGTGCCAGCAGCCTCAGGGTCCGGGAGGTTATGAACACTGAAGCTTTCTTT; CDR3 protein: CASSLRVREVMNTEAFF
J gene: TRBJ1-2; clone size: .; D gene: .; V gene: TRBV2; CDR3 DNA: TGTGCCAGCAGGGGGATCAGGGTCTATGGCTACACCTTC; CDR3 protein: CASRGIRVYGYTF
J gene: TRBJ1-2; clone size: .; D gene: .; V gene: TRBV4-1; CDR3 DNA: TGCGCCAGCAGCCAAGTAGACAGTAACTATGGCTACACCTTC; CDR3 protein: CASSQVDSNYGYTF
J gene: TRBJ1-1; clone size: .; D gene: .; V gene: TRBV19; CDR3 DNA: TGTGCCAGTAGTATCAGGGGAACTGAAGCTTTCTTT; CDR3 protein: CASSIRGTEAFF
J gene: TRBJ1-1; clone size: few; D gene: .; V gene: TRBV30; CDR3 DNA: TGTGCCTGGAGCAAATCATACGGGGGGACCGGTAGAGCTTTCTTT; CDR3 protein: CAWSKSYGGTGRAFF
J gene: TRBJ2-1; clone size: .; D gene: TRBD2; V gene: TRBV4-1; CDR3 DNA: TGCGCCAGCAGCCAACCAGGGACTAGCGGTCTCTACAATGAGCAGTTCTTC; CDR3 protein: CASSQPGTSGLYNEQFF
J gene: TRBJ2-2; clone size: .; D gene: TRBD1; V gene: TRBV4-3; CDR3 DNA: TGCGCCAGCAGCCAGGGGACAGGTACCGGGGAGCTGTTTTTT; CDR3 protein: CASSQGTGTGELFF
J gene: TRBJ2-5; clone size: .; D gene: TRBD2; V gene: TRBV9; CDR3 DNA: TGTGCCAGCAGCGAAGGGACTAGTGCGACCCAGTACTTC; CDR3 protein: CASSEGTSATQYF
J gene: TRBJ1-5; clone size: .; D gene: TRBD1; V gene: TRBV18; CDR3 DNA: TGTGCCAGCTCAGGGCAGGGGGAGGATCAGCCCCAGCATTTT; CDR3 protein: CASSGQGEDQPQHF
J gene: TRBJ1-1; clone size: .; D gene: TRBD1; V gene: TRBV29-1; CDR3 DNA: TGCAGCGTTGTCGGGACAGGGGGCACTGAAGCTTTCTTT; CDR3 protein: CSVVGTGGTEAFF
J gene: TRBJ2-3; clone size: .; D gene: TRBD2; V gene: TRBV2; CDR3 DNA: TGTGCCAGCAGTGAAAACCTCATGGTCGGGGGGACAGATACGCAGTATTTT; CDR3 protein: CASSENLMVGGTDTQYF